The subject of this entry is one TCR beta chain. What it binds is not known. The data were obtained in a study of cytomegalovirus exposure and HLA in healthy donors. Study-wide results and caveats: In a later analysis, first-cohort TCR clusters were found to tend to co-occur in the approximately 120 validation repertoires. As was reported, the classifier diagnosed cytomegalovirus status with high specificity and sensitivity. The study flagged about 150 TCR beta chains as cytomegalovirus-associated.

The donors were in the approximately 120-subject validation cohort; that cohort was separate from the roughly 680-subject first cohort. Germline V gene data show CDR1 as SGHRS and CDR2 as YFSETQ. Trimming at V came to 4 bases and at J to 6 bases, leaving 7 bases not matched to a gene. The CDR3 spans 13 residues. Sequencing was performed with immunoSEQ multiplex PCR; in TCRdb, only in-frame clones are kept and a portion is missing. The table includes 300,000 to 400,000 clones, around 86% detected once. Sequenced sample: PBMCs. The source is a young woman in good health and CMV-seronegative. The J gene is TRBJ2-7, the V gene TRBV5-1, with 7 bases fitting TRBD2. This CDR3 reads CASSREEGFEQYF. For the CDR3, the DNA is TGCGCCAGCAGCCGGGAGGAGGGTTTCGAGCAGTACTTC.